Reported below is one TCR beta chain. The antigen is unknown. Sequenced by immunoSEQ multiplex PCR; TCRdb stores in-frame clones only, minus some. Counted here are fewer than 85,000 clones, 75% to 90% occurring once; the ten biggest clones make up roughly 7.1%. These data belong to a study of OX40 agonist ivuxolimab in advanced cancers. Study-level points and caveats: Average numbers of expanded clones were greater in CD8+ T cells than in CD4+.

This CDR3 has 15 residues. The V gene's germline CDR1 is MNHEY and CDR2 SMNVEV (reference sequence). The ends were cut back, 3 bases at V and 4 bases at J, with 13 bases in the middle. This specimen consisted of CD4+ or CD8+ T cells sorted from blood, obtained in a trial of the OX40 agonist ivuxolimab. The rearrangement joins TRBV27 to TRBJ1-3, with D perhaps TRBD1 (5 bases). The source is an adult with an advanced solid tumor such as melanoma, head and neck, liver or kidney cancer. The CDR3 loop reads CASSFSTDLGNTIYF. DNA of the CDR3: TGTGCCAGCAGTTTCTCGACAGATTTAGGAAACACCATATATTTT.